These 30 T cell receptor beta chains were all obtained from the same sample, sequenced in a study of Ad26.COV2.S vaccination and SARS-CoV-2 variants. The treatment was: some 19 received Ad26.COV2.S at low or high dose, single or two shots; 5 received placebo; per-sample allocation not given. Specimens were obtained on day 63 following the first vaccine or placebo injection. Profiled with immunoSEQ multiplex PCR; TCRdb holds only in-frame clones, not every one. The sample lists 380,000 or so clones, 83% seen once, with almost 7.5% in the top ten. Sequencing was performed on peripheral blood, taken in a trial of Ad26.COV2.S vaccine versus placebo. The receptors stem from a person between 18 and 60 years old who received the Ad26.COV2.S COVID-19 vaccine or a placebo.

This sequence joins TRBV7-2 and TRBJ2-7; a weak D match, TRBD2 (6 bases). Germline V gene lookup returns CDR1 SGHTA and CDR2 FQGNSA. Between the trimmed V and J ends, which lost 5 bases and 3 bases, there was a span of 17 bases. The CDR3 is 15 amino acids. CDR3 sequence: CASSLQPGLRYEQYF. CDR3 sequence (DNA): TGTGCCAGCAGCCTCCAACCGGGACTCCGCTACGAGCAGTACTTC.

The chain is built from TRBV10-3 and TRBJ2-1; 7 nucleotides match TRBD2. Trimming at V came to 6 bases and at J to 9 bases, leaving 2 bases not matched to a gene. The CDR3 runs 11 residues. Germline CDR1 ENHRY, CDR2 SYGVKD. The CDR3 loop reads CAIRGGSEQFF. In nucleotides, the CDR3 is TGTGCCATCAGGGGGGGGTCTGAGCAGTTCTTC.

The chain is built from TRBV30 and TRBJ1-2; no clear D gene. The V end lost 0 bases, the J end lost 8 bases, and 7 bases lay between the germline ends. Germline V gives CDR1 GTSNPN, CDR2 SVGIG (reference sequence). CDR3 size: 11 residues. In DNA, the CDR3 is TGTGCCTGGAGTGTAGGCAGCGGCTACACCTTC. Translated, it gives CAWSVGSGYTF.

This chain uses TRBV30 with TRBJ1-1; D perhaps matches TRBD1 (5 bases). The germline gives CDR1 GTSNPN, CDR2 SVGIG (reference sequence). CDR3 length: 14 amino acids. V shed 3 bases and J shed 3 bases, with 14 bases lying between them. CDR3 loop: CAWSRSDSYTEAFF. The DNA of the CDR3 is TGTGCCTGGAGCCGATCCGACAGTTACACTGAAGCTTTCTTT.

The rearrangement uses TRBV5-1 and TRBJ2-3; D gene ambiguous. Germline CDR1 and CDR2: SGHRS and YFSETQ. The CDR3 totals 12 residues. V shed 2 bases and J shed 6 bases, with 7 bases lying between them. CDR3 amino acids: CASSFSSDTQYF. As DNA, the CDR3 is TGCGCCAGCAGCTTTAGCTCCGATACGCAGTATTTT.

The CDR3 coding sequence is TGTGCCAGCTCCCCGAGGGGACCTGGACCGAACACCGGGGAGCTGTTTTTT. Amino acids: CASSPRGPGPNTGELFF. This chain links TRBV18 with TRBJ2-2; D is tentatively TRBD1 or TRBD2 (5 bases each). Looked up from germline, CDR1 is KGHSH and CDR2 is LQKENI. The V gene lost 6 bases and the J gene lost 0 bases, with 17 bases spanning the gap. The CDR3 spans 17 residues. The full variable domain, with the rest looked up from reference TRBV18 and TRBJ2-2, is NAGVMQNPRHLVRRRGQEARLRCSPMKGHSHVYWYRQLPEEGLKFMVYLQKENIIDESGMPKERFSAEFPKEGPSILRIQQVVRGDSAAYFCASSPRGPGPNTGELFFGEGSRLTVL.

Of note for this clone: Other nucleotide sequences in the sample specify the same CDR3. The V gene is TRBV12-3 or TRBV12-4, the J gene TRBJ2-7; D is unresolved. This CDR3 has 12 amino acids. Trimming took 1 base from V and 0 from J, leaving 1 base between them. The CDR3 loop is CASSLGSYEQYF. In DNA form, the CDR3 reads TGTGCCAGCAGTTTAGGCTCCTACGAGCAGTACTTC.

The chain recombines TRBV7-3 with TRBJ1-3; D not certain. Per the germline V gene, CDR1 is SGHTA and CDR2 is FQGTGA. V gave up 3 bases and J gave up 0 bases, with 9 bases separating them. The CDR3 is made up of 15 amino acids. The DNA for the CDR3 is TGTGCCAGCAGCTTCCCCAGGTTCTCTGGAAACACCATATATTTT. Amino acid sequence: CASSFPRFSGNTIYF. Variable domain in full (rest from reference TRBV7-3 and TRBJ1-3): GAGVSQTPSNKVTEKGKYVELRCDPISGHTALYWYRQSLGQGPEFLIYFQGTGAADDSGLPNDRFFAVRPEGSVSTLKIQRTERGDSAVYLCASSFPRFSGNTIYFGEGSWLTVV.

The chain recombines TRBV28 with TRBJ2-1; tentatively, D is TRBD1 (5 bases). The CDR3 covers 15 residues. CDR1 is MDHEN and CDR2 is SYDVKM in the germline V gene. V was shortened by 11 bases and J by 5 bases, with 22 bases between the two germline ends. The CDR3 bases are TGTGCCTGTGTATCCGGGCAGGGTCTAAACAATGAGCAGTTCTTC. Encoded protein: CACVSGQGLNNEQFF.

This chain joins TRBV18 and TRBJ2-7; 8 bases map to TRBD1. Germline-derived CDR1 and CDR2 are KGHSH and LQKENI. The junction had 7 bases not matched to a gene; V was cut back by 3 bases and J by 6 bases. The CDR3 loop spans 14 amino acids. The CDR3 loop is CASSPLDRVGEQYF. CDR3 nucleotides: TGTGCCAGCTCACCTTTGGACAGGGTGGGCGAGCAGTACTTC.

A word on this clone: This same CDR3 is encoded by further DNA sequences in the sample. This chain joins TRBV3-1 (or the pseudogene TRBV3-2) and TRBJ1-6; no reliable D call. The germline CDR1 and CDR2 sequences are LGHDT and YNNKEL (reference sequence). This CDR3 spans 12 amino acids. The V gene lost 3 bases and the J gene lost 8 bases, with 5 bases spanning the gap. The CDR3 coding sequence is TGTGCCAGCAGCCAGGGTGATTCACCCCTCCACTTT. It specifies CASSQGDSPLHF.

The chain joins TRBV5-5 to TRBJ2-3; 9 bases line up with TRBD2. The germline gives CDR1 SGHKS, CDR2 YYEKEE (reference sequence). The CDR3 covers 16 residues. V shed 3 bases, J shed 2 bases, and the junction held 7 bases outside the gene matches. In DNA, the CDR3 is TGTGCCAGCAGCTATGGAGCGGGGGGCAACACAGATACGCAGTATTTT. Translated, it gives CASSYGAGGNTDTQYF.

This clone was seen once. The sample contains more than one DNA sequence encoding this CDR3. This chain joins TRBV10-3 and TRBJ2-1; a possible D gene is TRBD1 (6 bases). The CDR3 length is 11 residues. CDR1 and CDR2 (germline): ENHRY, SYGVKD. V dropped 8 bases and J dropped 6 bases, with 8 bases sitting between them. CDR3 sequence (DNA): TGTGCCATCTCCAGGGGCAATGAGCAGTTCTTC. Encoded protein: CAISRGNEQFF.

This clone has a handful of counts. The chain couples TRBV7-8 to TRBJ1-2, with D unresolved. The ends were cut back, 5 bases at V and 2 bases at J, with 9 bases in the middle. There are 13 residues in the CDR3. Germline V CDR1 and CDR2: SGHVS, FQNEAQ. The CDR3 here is CASSPTENYGYTF. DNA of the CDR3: TGTGCCAGCAGCCCGACGGAAAACTATGGCTACACCTTC.

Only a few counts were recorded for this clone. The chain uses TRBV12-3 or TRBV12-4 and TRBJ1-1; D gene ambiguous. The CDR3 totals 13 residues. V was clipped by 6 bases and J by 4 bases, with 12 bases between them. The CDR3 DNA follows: TGTGCCAGCAGGTGGGCGGCTGGCACTGAAGCTTTCTTT. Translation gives CASRWAAGTEAFF.

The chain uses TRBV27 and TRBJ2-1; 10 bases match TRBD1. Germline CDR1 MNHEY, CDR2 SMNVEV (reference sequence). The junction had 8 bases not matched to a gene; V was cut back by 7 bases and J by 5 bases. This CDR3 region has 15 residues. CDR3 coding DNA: TGTGCCAGCACCCGGGACAGGGGATTTCACAATGAGCAGTTCTTC. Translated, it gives CASTRDRGFHNEQFF.

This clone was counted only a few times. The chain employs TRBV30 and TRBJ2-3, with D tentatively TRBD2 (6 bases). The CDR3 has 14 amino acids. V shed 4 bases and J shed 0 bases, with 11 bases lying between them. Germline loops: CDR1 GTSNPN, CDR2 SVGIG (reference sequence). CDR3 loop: CAWMNSGSTDTQYF. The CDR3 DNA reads TGTGCCTGGATGAACAGCGGGAGCACAGATACGCAGTATTTT.

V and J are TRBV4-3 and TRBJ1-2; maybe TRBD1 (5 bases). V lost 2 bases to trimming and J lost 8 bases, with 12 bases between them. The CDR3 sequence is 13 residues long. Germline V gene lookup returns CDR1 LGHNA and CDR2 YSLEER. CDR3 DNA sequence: TGCGCCAGCAGCCAATCGGACACGGCCGGCTACACCTTC. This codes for CASSQSDTAGYTF.

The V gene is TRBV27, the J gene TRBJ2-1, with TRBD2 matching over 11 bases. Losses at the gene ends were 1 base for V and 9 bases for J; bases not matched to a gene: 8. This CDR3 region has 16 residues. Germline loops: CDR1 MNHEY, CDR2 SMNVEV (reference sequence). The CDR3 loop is CASSLLAGGGTGEQFF. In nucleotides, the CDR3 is TGTGCCAGCAGTTTATTAGCGGGAGGGGGAACCGGTGAGCAGTTCTTC.

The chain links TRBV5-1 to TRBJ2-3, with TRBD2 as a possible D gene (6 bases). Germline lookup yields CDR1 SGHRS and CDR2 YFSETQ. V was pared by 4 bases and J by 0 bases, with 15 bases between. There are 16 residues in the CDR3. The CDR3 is CASSLLGSASTDTQYF. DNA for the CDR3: TGCGCCAGCAGCCTCCTCGGGAGCGCTAGCACAGATACGCAGTATTTT.

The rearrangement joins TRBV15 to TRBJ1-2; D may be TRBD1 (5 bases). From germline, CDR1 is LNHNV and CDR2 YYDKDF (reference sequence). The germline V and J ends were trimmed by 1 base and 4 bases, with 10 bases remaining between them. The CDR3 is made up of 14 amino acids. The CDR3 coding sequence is TGTGCCACCAGCAGAGGGGGGGTCGGCTATGGCTACACCTTC. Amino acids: CATSRGGVGYGYTF.

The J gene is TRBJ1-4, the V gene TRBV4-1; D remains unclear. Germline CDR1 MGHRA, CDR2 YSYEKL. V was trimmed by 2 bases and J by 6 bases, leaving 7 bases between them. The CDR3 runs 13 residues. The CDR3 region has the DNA TGCGCCAGCAGCCAAAAAGTGGATGAAAAACTGTTTTTT. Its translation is CASSQKVDEKLFF.

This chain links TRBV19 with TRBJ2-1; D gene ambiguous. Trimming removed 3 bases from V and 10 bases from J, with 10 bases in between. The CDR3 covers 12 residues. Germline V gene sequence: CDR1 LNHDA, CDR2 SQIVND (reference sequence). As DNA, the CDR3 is TGTGCCAGTAGTATCTCTCAATTGGAGCAGTTCTTC. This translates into CASSISQLEQFF.

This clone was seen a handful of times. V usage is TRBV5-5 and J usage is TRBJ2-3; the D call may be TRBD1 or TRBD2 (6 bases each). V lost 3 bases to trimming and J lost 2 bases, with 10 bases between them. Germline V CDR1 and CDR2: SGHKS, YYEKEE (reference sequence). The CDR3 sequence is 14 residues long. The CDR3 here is CASSWGADTDTQYF. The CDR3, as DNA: TGTGCCAGCAGCTGGGGGGCGGACACAGATACGCAGTATTTT. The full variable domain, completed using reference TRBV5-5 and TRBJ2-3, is DAGVTQSPTHLIKTRGQQVTLRCSPISGHKSVSWYQQVLGQGPQFIFQYYEKEERGRGNFPDRFSARQFPNYSSELNVNALLLGDSALYLCASSWGADTDTQYFGPGTRLTVL.

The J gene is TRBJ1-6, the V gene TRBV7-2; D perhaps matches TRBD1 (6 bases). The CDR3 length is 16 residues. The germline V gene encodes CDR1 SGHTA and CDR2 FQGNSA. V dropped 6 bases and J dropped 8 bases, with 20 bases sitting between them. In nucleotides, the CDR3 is TGTGCCAGCAGACTAGGGTCAGGGGTCGGAGATTCACCCCTCCACTTT. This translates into CASRLGSGVGDSPLHF.

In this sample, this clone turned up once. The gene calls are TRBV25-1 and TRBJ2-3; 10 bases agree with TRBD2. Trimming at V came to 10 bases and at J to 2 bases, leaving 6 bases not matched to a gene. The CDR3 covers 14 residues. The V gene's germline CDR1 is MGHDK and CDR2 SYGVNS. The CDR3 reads CATSLAGVTDTQYF. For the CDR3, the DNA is TGTGCCACCTCCCTAGCGGGGGTCACAGATACGCAGTATTTT.

The CDR3 DNA is TGTGCCATCTCAGGACAGGGGAATTCACCCCTCCACTTT. Translation: CAISGQGNSPLHF. This chain joins TRBV7-9 and TRBJ1-6; 9 positions agree with TRBD1. V was clipped by 10 bases and J by 7 bases; unmatched bases: 5. Germline loops: CDR1 SEHNR, CDR2 FQNEAQ (reference sequence). CDR3 size: 13 residues.

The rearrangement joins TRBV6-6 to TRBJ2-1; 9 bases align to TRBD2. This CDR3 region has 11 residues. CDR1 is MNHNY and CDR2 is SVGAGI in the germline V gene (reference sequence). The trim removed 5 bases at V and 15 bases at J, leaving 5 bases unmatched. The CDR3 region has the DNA TGTGCCAGCAGTCCGACTAGCGGACGGTTCTTC. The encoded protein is CASSPTSGRFF.

The CDR3 nucleotides are TGTGCCTGGAGTGTATCGGAACACACTGAAGCTTTCTTT. Translated, it gives CAWSVSEHTEAFF. This chain uses TRBV30 with TRBJ1-1; no clear D gene. Trimming took off 0 bases at V and 3 bases at J, with 8 bases between the two ends. The germline CDR1 and CDR2 sequences are GTSNPN and SVGIG (reference sequence). The CDR3 is made up of 13 amino acids.

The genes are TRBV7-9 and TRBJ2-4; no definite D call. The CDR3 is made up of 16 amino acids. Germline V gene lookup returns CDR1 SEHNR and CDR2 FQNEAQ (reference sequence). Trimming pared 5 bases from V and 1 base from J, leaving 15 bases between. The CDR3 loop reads CASSPPPGRAKNIQYF. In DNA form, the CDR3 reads TGTGCCAGCAGCCCTCCCCCGGGCAGGGCCAAAAACATTCAGTACTTC.